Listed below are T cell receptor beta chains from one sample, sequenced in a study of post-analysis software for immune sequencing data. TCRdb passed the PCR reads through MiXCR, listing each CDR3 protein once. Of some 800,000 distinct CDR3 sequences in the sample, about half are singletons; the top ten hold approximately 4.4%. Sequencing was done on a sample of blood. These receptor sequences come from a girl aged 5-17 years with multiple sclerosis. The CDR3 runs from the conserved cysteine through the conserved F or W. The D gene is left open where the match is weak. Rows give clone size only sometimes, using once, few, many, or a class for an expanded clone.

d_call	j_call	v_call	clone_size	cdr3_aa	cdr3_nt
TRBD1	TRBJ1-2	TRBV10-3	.	CAISGGKGGDYGYTF	TGTGCCATCAGTGGGGGGAAAGGGGGCGACTATGGCTACACCTTC
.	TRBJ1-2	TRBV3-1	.	CASSQGGATNYGYTF	TGTGCCAGCAGCCAAGGCGGAGCGACTAACTATGGCTACACCTTC
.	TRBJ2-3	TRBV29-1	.	CSVEGLSGTDTQYF	TGCAGCGTTGAAGGGCTTTCTGGCACAGATACGCAGTATTTT
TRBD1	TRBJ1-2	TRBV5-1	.	CASNNPGQGNDGYTF	TGCGCCAGCAACAACCCGGGACAGGGTAACGATGGCTACACCTTC
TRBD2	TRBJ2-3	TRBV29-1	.	CSVEGGASGTDTQYF	TGCAGCGTTGAAGGCGGGGCTAGCGGAACAGATACGCAGTATTTT
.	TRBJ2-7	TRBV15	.	CATARGVGFYEQYF	TGTGCCACCGCCCGAGGGGTCGGATTCTACGAGCAGTACTTC
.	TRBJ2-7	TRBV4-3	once	CASSQELGWDEAYEQYF	TGCGCCAGCAGCCAAGAACTCGGTTGGGATGAAGCCTACGAGCAGTACTTC
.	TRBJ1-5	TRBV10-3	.	CATRVGASNQPQHF	TGTGCCACCCGAGTAGGGGCGAGCAATCAGCCCCAGCATTTT
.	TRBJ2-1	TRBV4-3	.	CASSQAPLGRGVYNEQFF	TGCGCCAGCAGCCAAGCCCCGCTCGGGCGCGGGGTTTACAATGAGCAGTTCTTC
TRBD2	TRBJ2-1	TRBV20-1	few	CRARVASGTEQFF	TGCAGGGCTCGCGTGGCTAGCGGGACTGAGCAGTTCTTC
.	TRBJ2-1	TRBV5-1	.	CASSLPGGAGDWYEQFF	TGCGCCAGCAGCCTTCCGGGGGGCGCGGGAGACTGGTATGAGCAGTTCTTC
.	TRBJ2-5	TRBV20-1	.	CSAAGYLETQYF	TGCAGTGCCGCGGGGTACCTAGAGACCCAGTACTTC
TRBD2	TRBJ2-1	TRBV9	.	CASSVGQTSGSYEQFF	TGTGCCAGCAGCGTAGGTCAGACTAGCGGGAGCTATGAGCAGTTCTTC
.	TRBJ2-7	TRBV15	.	CATSRAPRPYEQYF	TGTGCCACCAGCAGAGCCCCTAGACCCTACGAGCAGTACTTC
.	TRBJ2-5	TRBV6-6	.	CASLPGDGEQYF	TGTGCCAGCCTCCCGGGGGACGGGGAGCAGTACTTC
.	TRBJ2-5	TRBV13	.	CASSPPTGLGTQYF	TGTGCCAGCAGCCCCCCCACAGGATTGGGGACCCAGTACTTC
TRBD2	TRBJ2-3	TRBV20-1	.	CSARPQRAGAGDTQYF	TGCAGTGCTAGACCCCAACGAGCGGGAGCGGGAGATACGCAGTATTTT
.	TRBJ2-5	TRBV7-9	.	CASSQNGETQYF	TGTGCCAGCAGTCAGAATGGGGAGACCCAGTACTTC
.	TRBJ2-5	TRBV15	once	CATSRDLGETQYF	TGTGCCACCAGCAGGGATTTAGGAGAGACCCAGTACTTC
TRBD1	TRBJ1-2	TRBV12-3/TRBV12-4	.	CASSLDNRGRYGYTF	TGTGCCAGCAGTTTAGATAACAGGGGCCGCTATGGCTACACCTTC
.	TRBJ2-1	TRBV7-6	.	CASSSPPIPNEQFF	TGTGCCAGCAGCTCCCCTCCTATACCGAATGAGCAGTTCTTC
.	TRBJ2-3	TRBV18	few	CASSLQTAVSTDTQYF	TGTGCCAGCTCACTGCAGACAGCAGTTTCCACAGATACGCAGTATTTT
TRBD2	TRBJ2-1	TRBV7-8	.	CASSQPGLAGWDEQFF	TGTGCCAGCAGCCAACCGGGACTAGCGGGATGGGATGAGCAGTTCTTC
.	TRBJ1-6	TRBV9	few	CASSSGSNSPLHF	TGTGCCAGCAGTTCCGGATCGAATTCACCCCTCCACTTT
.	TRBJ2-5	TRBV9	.	CASSPRGVGGQETQYF	TGTGCCAGCAGCCCGCGCGGCGTGGGGGGCCAAGAGACCCAGTACTTC
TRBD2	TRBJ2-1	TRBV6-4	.	CASRPSGAQFF	TGTGCCAGCAGACCTAGCGGGGCGCAGTTCTTC
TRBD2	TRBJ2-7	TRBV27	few	CASSPAGGGEQYF	TGTGCCAGCAGCCCAGCGGGAGGGGGGGAGCAGTACTTC
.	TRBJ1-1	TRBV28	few	CASSLSGSLNTEAFF	TGTGCCAGCAGTTTATCTGGGAGCCTGAACACTGAAGCTTTCTTT
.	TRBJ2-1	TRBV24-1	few	CATSEGPPSQGQFF	TGTGCCACCAGTGAGGGGCCCCCTTCCCAGGGGCAGTTCTTC
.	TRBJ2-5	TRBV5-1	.	CASSLADFVSETQYF	TGCGCCAGCAGCTTGGCAGACTTCGTATCGGAGACCCAGTACTTC